This T cell receptor beta chain was sequenced during a study of shared clonotypes between healthy human individuals. Splitting the CD4+ cells yielded a CD45RA+ naive subset and a CD45RA-negative memory subset. There are 13 residues in the CDR3. Between the trimmed V and J ends, which lost 2 bases and 0 bases, there was a span of 4 bases. The germline V gene has CDR1 SGHAT and CDR2 FQNNGV. Of note for this clone: Its specificity is not known.

Findings and limits, study-wide: Rarefaction showed that sequencing of sorted subsets was incomplete (despite large depth).

As originally analysed: There were no quality scores in the junction-only immunoSEQ sequences, so filtering differed. Assay used: immunoSEQ multiplex PCR; TCRdb lists only in-frame clones, some missing. V and J calls and clone size are as listed in that table; D and trimming were resolved from the DNA. This sample carries a few million clones, around 95% of them seen once, and the ten largest clones take roughly 0.13%. The genes are TRBV11-2 and TRBJ1-1; D is unclear. The receptor was isolated from a man younger than 30 in good health. Sample: naive CD4+ T cells sorted from blood. The subset here: CD45RA+ positively selected. CDR3 DNA: TGTGCCAGCAGCTTATTTGTGAACACTGAAGCTTTCTTT. Translation gives CASSLFVNTEAFF.